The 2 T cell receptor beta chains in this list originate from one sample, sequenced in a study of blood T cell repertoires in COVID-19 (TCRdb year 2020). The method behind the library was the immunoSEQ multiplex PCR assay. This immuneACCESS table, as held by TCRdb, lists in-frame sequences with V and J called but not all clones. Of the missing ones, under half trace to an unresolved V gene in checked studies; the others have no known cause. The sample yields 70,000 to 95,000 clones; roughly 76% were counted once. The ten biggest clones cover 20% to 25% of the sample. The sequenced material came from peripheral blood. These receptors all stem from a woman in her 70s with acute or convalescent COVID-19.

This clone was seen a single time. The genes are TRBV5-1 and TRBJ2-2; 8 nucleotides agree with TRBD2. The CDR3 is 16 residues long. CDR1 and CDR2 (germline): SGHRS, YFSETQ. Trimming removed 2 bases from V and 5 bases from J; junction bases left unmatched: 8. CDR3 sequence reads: CASSFGREARTGELFF. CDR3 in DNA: TGCGCCAGCAGCTTTGGGCGGGAGGCGAGAACCGGGGAGCTGTTTTTT.

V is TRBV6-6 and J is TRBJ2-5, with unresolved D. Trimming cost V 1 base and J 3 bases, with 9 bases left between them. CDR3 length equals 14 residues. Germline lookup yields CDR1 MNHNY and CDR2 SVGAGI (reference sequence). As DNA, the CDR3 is TGTGCCAGCAGTTACTTGGCTAGAGAAGAGACCCAGTACTTC. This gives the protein CASSYLAREETQYF.